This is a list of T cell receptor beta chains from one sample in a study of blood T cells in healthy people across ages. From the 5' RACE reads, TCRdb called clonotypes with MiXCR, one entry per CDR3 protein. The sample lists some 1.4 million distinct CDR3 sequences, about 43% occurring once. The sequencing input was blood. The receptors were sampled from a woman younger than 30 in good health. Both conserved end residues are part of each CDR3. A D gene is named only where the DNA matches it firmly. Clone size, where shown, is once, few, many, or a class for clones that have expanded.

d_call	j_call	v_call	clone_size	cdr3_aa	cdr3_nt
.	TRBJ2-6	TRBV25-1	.	CASSEYLTDSGANVLTF	TGTGCCAGCAGTGAATATCTCACAGACTCTGGGGCCAACGTCCTGACTTTC
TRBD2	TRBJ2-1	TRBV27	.	CASSSGTSPITGELTNNEQFF	TGTGCCAGCAGTTCGGGGACTAGCCCGATCACCGGGGAGCTGACGAACAATGAGCAGTTCTTC
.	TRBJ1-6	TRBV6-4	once	CASSDLIDSPLHF	TGTGCCAGCAGTGACTTGATCGATTCACCCCTCCACTTT
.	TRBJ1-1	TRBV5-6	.	CASSLYGAYKVINTEAFF	TGTGCCAGCAGCTTGTACGGGGCCTACAAGGTAATAAACACTGAAGCTTTCTTT
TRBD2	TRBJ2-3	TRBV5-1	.	CASSDGTSAFTDTQYF	TGCGCCAGCAGCGACGGGACTAGCGCATTCACAGATACGCAGTATTTT
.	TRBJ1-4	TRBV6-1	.	CASSTQGLTGEKLFF	TGTGCCAGCAGTACTCAGGGCCTGACGGGTGAAAAACTGTTTTTT
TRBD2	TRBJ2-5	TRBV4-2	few	CASSQELAGGMQETQYF	TGTGCCAGCAGCCAAGAACTAGCGGGAGGGATGCAAGAGACCCAGTACTTC
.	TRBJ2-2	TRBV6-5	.	CASSYETGVTGELFF	TGTGCCAGCAGTTACGAGACGGGGGTCACCGGGGAGCTGTTTTTT
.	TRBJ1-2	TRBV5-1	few	CASSLVWGSDYGYTF	TGCGCCAGCAGCTTGGTGTGGGGAAGCGACTATGGCTACACCTTC
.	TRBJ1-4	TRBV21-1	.	CASSSPSRYETPTNEKLFF	TGTGCCAGCAGCTCCCCGTCTCGCTACGAAACTCCCACTAATGAAAAACTGTTTTTT
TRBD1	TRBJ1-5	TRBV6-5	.	CASSLGQGRGQPQHF	TGTGCCAGCAGTCTGGGACAGGGGAGAGGACAGCCCCAGCATTTT
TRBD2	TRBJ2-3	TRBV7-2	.	CASRGLGMDTQYF	TGTGCCAGCAGAGGACTAGGCATGGATACGCAGTATTTT
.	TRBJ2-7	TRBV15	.	CATSRVGGPSYNEQYF	TGTGCCACCAGCAGAGTGGGGGGCCCCTCCTACAATGAGCAGTACTTC
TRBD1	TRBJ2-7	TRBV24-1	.	CATSDPQRQGTYEQYF	TGTGCCACCAGTGATCCGCAAAGACAGGGGACCTACGAGCAGTACTTC
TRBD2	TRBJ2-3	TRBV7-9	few	CASSLRAGERDTQYF	TGTGCCAGCAGCCTAAGAGCGGGAGAACGAGATACGCAGTATTTT
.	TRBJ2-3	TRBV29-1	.	CSGGPTDTQYF	TGCAGTGGAGGGCCCACAGATACGCAGTATTTT
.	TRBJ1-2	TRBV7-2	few	CASSRNLGGGYTF	TGTGCCAGCAGCCGTAATCTTGGCGGGGGCTACACCTTC
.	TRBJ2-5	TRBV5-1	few	CASSLRVGEETQYF	TGCGCCAGCAGCTTAAGGGTTGGGGAAGAGACCCAGTACTTC
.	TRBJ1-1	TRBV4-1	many	CASSQVKNTEAFF	TGCGCCAGCAGCCAAGTCAAGAACACTGAAGCTTTCTTT
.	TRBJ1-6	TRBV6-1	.	CASSGQPYSPLHF	TGTGCCAGCAGTGGACAGCCATATTCACCCCTCCACTTT
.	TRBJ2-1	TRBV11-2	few	CASSPTVSSYNEQFF	TGTGCCAGCAGCCCCACCGTCAGCTCCTACAATGAGCAGTTCTTC
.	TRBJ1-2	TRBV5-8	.	CATFGKLGYTF	TGTGCCACCTTCGGGAAGCTAGGCTACACCTTC
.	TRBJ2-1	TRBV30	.	CAWSPTAHEQFF	TGTGCCTGGAGCCCCACGGCCCATGAGCAGTTCTTC
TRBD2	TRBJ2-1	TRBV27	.	CASSLIGTSGNEQFF	TGTGCCAGCAGTTTAATTGGGACTAGCGGTAATGAGCAGTTCTTC
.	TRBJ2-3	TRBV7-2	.	CASSLAPGPGRTDTQYF	TGTGCCAGCAGCTTGGCCCCCGGGCCGGGGCGCACAGATACGCAGTATTTT
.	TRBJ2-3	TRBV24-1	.	CATSSRRGPTDTQYF	TGTGCCACCAGTTCCCGGCGGGGGCCCACAGATACGCAGTATTTT
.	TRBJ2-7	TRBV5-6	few	CASSLTGPYYEQYF	TGTGCCAGCAGCTTGACAGGGCCCTACTACGAGCAGTACTTC
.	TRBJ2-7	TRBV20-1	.	CSVTWGEGSYNEQYF	TGCAGTGTCACGTGGGGAGAAGGCTCCTACAATGAGCAGTACTTC
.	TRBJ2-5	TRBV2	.	CASSSQSPETQYF	TGTGCCAGCAGTTCTCAATCCCCAGAGACCCAGTACTTC
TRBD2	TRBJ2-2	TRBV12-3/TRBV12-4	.	CASSASGGLEELFF	TGTGCCAGCAGTGCTAGCGGGGGCCTCGAGGAGCTGTTTTTT
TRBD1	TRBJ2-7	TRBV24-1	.	CATIATGDYEQYF	TGTGCCACCATTGCTACAGGGGACTACGAGCAGTACTTC
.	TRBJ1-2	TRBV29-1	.	CSAQGAGSYGYTF	TGCAGCGCCCAGGGTGCAGGGAGCTATGGCTACACCTTC
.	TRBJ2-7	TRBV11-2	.	CASSPLIRPYEQYF	TGTGCCAGCAGCCCACTGATAAGGCCCTACGAGCAGTACTTC
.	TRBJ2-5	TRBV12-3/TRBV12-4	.	CASAGLVETQYF	TGTGCCAGCGCGGGCCTCGTAGAGACCCAGTACTTC
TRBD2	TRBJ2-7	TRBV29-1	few	CSVELAGVRDDEQYF	TGCAGCGTTGAGCTAGCGGGAGTTCGAGACGACGAGCAGTACTTC
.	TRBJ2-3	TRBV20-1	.	CSAPPASELADTQYF	TGCAGTGCCCCCCCAGCGTCTGAGTTGGCAGATACGCAGTATTTT
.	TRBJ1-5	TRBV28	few	CASSPGLTLRNQPQHF	TGTGCCAGCAGCCCGGGACTGACGCTTAGGAATCAGCCCCAGCATTTT
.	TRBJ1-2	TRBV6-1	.	CASSEAPVVHGYTF	TGTGCCAGCAGTGAAGCCCCCGTGGTCCATGGCTACACCTTC
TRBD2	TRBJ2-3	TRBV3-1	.	CASSQSLSGGSTDTQYF	TGTGCCAGCAGCCAGTCCCTTAGCGGGGGGAGCACAGATACGCAGTATTTT
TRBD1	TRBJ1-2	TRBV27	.	CASSLKGQGGVYGYTF	TGTGCCAGCAGTTTAAAAGGACAGGGAGGAGTCTATGGCTACACCTTC
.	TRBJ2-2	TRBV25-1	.	CASSVPGADNTGELFF	TGTGCCAGCAGTGTCCCGGGGGCAGACAACACCGGGGAGCTGTTTTTT
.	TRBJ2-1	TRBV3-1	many	CASSRVGGNEQFF	TGTGCCAGCAGCCGTGTGGGAGGCAATGAGCAGTTCTTC
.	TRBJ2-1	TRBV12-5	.	CASGSSAGKGELASLRNEQFF	TGTGCTAGTGGGAGTTCCGCTGGTAAAGGGGAACTAGCCTCCTTACGCAATGAGCAGTTCTTC
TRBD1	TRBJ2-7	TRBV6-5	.	CASSYTRQGVNEQYF	TGTGCCAGCAGTTACACCCGACAGGGGGTAAACGAGCAGTACTTC
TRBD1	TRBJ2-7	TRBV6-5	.	CASTKRDRAYEQYF	TGTGCCAGCACCAAAAGGGACAGGGCCTACGAGCAGTACTTC
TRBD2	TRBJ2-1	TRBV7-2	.	CASSKLAGLHNEQFF	TGTGCCAGCAGCAAACTAGCGGGGCTCCACAATGAGCAGTTCTTC
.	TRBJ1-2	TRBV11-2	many	CASSPAGGGGYTF	TGTGCCAGCAGCCCAGCGGGGGGAGGCGGCTACACCTTC
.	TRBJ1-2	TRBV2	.	CASSTRGDYGCTF	TGTGCCAGCAGTACCCGAGGAGACTATGGCTGCACCTTC
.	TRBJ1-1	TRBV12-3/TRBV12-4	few	CASSLVPQNTEAFF	TGTGCCAGCAGTTTAGTCCCCCAGAACACTGAAGCTTTCTTT
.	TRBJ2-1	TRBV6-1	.	CASEGAGTSFYNEQFF	TGTGCCAGCGAGGGTGCCGGGACAAGCTTCTACAATGAGCAGTTCTTC
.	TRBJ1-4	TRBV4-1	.	CASSQDDALNEKLFF	TGCGCCAGCAGCCAAGATGATGCATTAAATGAAAAACTGTTTTTT
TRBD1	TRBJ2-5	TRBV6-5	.	CAGRLSGTGEQYF	TGTGCCGGCAGGCTCTCCGGGACAGGGGAGCAGTACTTC
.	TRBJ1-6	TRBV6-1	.	CARSEAAFPPLHF	TGTGCCCGCAGTGAAGCGGCGTTTCCACCCCTCCACTTT
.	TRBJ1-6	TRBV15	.	CATSTGSSPLHF	TGTGCCACCTCAACAGGGAGCTCACCCCTCCACTTT
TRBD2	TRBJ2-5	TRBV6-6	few	CASNLAGGSRETQYF	TGTGCCAGCAACCTAGCGGGGGGGTCCCGAGAGACCCAGTACTTC